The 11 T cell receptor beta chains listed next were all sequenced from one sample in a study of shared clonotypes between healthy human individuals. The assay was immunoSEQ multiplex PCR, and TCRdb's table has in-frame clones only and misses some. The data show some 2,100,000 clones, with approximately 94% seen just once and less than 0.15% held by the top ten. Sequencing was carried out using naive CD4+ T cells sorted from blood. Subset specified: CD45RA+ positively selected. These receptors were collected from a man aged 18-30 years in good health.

For the CDR3, the DNA is TGCAGCGTGCGGTTTGGGGGCAACACTGAAGCTTTCTTT. Its protein is CSVRFGGNTEAFF. This chain joins TRBV29-1 and TRBJ1-1; D perhaps matches TRBD1 (6 bases). The V gene's germline CDR1 is SQVTM and CDR2 ANQGSEA. The germline V and J ends were trimmed by 6 bases and 2 bases, with 13 bases remaining between them. The CDR3 spans 13 residues.

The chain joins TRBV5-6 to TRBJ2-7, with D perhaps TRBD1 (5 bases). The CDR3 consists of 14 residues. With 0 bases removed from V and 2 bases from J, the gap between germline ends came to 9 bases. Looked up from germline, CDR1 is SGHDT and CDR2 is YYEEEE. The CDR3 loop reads CASSLGGKTYEQYF. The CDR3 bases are TGTGCCAGCAGCTTGGGGGGCAAGACCTACGAGCAGTACTTC.

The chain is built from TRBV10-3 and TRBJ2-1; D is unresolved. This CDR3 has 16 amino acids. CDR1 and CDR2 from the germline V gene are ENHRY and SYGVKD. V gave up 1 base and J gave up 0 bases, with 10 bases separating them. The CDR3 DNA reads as TGTGCCATCAGTGAGTGGCTCACGAGCTCCTACAATGAGCAGTTCTTC. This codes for CAISEWLTSSYNEQFF.

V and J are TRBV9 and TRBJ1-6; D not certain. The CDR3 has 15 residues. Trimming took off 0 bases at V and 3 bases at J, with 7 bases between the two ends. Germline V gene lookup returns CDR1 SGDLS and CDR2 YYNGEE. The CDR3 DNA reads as TGTGCCAGCAGCGTAGTTCGGCTCTATAATTCACCCCTCCACTTT. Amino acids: CASSVVRLYNSPLHF.

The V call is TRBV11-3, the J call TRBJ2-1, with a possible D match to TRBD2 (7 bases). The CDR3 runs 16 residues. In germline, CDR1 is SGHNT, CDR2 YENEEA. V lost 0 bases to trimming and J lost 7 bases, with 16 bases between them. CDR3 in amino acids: CASSLDGSGGPNEQFF. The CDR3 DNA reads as TGTGCCAGCAGCTTAGATGGATCCGGGGGGCCGAATGAGCAGTTCTTC.

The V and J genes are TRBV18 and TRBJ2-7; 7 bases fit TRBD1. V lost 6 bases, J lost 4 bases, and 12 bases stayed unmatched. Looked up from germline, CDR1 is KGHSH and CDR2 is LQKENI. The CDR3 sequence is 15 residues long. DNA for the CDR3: TGTGCCAGCTCGGACAGGCACCCCGGCGGGTACGAGCAGTACTTC. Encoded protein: CASSDRHPGGYEQYF. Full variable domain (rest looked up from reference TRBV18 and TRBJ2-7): NAGVMQNPRHLVRRRGQEARLRCSPMKGHSHVYWYRQLPEEGLKFMVYLQKENIIDESGMPKERFSAEFPKEGPSILRIQQVVRGDSAAYFCASSDRHPGGYEQYFGPGTRLTVT.

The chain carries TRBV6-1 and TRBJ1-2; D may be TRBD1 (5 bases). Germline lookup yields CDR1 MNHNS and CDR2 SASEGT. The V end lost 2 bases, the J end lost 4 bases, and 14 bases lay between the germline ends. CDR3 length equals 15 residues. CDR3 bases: TGTGCCAGCAGTGAACCGGGGGAAACAATCTATGGCTACACCTTC. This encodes CASSEPGETIYGYTF.

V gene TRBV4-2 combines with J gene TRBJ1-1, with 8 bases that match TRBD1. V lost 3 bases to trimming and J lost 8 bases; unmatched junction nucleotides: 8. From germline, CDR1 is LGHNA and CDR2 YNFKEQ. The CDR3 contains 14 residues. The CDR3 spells CASSQTGQATEAFF. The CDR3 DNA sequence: TGTGCCAGCAGCCAGACGGGACAGGCCACCGAAGCTTTCTTT.

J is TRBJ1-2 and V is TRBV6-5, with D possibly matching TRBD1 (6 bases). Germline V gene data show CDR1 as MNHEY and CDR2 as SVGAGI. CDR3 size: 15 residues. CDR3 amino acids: CASWPGARPGEGYTF. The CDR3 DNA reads TGTGCAAGCTGGCCAGGGGCCCGGCCGGGGGAGGGCTACACCTTC.

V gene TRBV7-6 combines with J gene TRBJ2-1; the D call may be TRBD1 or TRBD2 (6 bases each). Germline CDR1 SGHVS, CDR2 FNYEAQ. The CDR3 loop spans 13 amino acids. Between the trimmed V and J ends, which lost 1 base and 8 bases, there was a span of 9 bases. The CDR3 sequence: CASSLGRGDEQFF. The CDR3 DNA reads TGTGCCAGCAGCTTAGGGAGGGGGGATGAGCAGTTCTTC. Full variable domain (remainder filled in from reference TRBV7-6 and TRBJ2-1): GAGVSQSPRYKVTKRGQDVALRCDPISGHVSLYWYRQALGQGPEFLTYFNYEAQQDKSGLPNDRFSAERPEGSISTLTIQRTEQRDSAMYRCASSLGRGDEQFFGPGTRLTVL.

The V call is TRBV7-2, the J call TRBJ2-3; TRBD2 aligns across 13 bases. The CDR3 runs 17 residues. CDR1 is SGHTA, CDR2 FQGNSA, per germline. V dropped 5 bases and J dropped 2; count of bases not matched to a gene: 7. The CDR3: CASSIQGLAGATDTQYF. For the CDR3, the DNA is TGTGCCAGCAGCATTCAAGGACTAGCGGGAGCCACAGATACGCAGTATTTT.